This T cell receptor beta chain derives from a study of T-cell reconstitution after alpha-beta-depleted transplantation in children. Unique molecular identifiers tagged the TCRbeta library. In TCRdb, the PCR reads were re-called with MiXCR into one record per CDR3 protein. This sample has 450,000 to 550,000 distinct CDR3 sequences, with about an eighth found just once. The source was PBMCs, mostly from graft donor cells, collected 180 days after TCRalphabeta/CD19-depleted stem cell transplant. The receptor was derived from a female patient aged 2-10 years who had a stem cell transplant for aplastic anemia, so the T cells may come from the graft donor.

DNA for the CDR3: TGCAGTGCTAGGGGCGGACTAGCATCGGATACGCAGTATTTT. This encodes CSARGGLASDTQYF. The chain recombines TRBV20-1 with TRBJ2-3; 8 bases are a match to TRBD2. V lost 3 bases, J lost 6 bases, and 8 bases stayed unmatched. The CDR3 covers 14 residues. Per the germline V gene, CDR1 is DFQATT and CDR2 is SNEGSKA (reference sequence).